A single sample is the source of the 2 T cell receptor beta chains below, sequenced in a study of T cell responses to AZD1222 COVID-19 vaccine. TCRdb's copy holds only in-frame clones and misses some; the assay was immunoSEQ multiplex PCR. The table has 91,000 or so clones, around 90% seen once. The specimen comprised peripheral blood, sampled 28 days after the second AZD1222 dose. These TCRs come from an adult who received the AZD1222 COVID-19 vaccine.

V gene TRBV12-3 or TRBV12-4 combines with J gene TRBJ1-2, with D perhaps TRBD1 (5 bases). V was pared by 2 bases and J by 5 bases, with 6 bases between. The CDR3 is 12 amino acids. The CDR3 DNA sequence: TGTGCCAGCAGTTTACCAGGGTATGGCTACACCTTC. Its protein product is CASSLPGYGYTF.

The rearrangement joins TRBV3-1 (or the pseudogene TRBV3-2) to TRBJ2-7, with D possibly being TRBD1 or TRBD2 (5 bases each). Germline loops: CDR1 LGHDT, CDR2 YNNKEL (reference sequence). The CDR3 runs 13 residues. V was pared by 2 bases and J by 7 bases, with 12 bases between. In DNA form, the CDR3 reads TGTGCCAGCAGCCAAAAGGGGACGAATGAGCAGTACTTC. Its protein is CASSQKGTNEQYF.